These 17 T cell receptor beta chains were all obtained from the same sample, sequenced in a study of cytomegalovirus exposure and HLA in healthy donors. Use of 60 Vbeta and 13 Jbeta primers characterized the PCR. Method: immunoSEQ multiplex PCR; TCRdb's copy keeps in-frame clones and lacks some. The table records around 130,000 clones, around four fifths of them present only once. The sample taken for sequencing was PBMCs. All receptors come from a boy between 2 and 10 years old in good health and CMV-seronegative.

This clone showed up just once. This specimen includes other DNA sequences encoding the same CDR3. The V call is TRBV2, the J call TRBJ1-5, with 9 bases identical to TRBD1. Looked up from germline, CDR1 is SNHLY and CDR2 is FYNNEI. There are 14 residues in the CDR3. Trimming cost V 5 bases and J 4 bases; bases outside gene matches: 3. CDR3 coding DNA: TGTGCCAGCAGTCTACAGGGGGCGAATCAGCCCCAGCATTTT. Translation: CASSLQGANQPQHF.

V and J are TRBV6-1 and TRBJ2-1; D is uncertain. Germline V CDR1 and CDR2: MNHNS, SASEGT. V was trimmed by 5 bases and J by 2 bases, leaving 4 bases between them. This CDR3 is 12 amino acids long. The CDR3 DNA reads TGTGCCAGCAGTTCCGCCTACAATGAGCAGTTCTTC. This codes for CASSSAYNEQFF.

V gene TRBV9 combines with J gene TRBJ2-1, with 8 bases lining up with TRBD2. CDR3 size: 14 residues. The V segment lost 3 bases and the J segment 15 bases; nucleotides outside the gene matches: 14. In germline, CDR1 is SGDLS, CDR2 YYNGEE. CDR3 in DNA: TGTGCCAGCAGCGGGTCTCGACTAGCGCCACGGATGTTCTTC. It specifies CASSGSRLAPRMFF.

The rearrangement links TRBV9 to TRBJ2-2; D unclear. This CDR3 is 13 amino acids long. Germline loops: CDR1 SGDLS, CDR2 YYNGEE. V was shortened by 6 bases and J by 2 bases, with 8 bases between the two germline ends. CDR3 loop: CASTRSNTGELFF. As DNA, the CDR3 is TGTGCCAGCACCAGGTCAAACACCGGGGAGCTGTTTTTT. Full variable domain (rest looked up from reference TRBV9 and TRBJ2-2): DSGVTQTPKHLITATGQRVTLRCSPRSGDLSVYWYQQSLDQGLQFLIQYYNGEERAKGNILERFSAQQFPDLHSELNLSSLELGDSALYFCASTRSNTGELFFGEGSRLTVL.

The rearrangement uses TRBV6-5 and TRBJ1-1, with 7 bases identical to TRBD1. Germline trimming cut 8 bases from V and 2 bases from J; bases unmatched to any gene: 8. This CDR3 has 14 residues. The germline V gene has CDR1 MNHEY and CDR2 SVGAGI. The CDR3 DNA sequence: TGTGCCAGCTGTAGGGGGCGAGGAAACACTGAAGCTTTCTTT. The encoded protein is CASCRGRGNTEAFF.

In DNA, the CDR3 is TGTGCCAGCAGCCACCTAATGGACAGGGGGCCAGTAGGCCCTCATCTTTCAAACATTCAGTACTTC. Translation: CASSHLMDRGPVGPHLSNIQYF. The chain couples TRBV4-2 to TRBJ2-4; 11 bases match TRBD1. The CDR3 is made up of 22 amino acids. J was trimmed by 6 bases and V by 3 bases; bases with no gene match: 25. Germline V lookup: CDR1 LGHNA, CDR2 YNFKEQ.

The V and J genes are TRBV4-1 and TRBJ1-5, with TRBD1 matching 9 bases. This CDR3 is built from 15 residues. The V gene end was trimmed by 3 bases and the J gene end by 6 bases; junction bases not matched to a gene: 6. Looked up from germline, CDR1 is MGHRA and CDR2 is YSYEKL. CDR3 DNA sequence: TGCGCCAGCAGCCAGTTAACAGGGGGCGGTCAGCCCCAGCATTTT. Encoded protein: CASSQLTGGGQPQHF.

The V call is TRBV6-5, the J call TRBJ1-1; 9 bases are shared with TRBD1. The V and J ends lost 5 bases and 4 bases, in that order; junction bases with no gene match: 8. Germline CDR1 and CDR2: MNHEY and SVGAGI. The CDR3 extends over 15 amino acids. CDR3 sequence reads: CASSLPGDRATEAFF. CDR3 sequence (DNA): TGTGCCAGCAGTCTACCCGGGGACAGGGCCACTGAAGCTTTCTTT.

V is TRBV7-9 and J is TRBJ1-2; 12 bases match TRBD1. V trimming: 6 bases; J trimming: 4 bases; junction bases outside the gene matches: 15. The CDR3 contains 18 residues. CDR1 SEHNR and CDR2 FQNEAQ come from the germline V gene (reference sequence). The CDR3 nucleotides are TGTGCCAGCAGACAAACCGGGACAGGGGGCCCACAGGGCTATGGCTACACCTTC. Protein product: CASRQTGTGGPQGYGYTF.

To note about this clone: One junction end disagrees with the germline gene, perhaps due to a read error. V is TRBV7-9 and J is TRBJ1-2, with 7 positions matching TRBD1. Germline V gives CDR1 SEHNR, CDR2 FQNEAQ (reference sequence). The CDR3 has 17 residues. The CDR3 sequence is CSSSFTGQRPVGDGYTF. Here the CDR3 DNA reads TGTTCCAGCAGTTTTACGGGACAGAGACCGGTCGGGGATGGCTACACCTTC.

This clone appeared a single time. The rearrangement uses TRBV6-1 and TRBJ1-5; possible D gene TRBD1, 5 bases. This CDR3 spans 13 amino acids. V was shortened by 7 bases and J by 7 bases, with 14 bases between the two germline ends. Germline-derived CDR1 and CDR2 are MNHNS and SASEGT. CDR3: CASTAGERQPQHF. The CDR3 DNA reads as TGTGCCAGCACTGCGGGGGAGCGGCAGCCCCAGCATTTT.

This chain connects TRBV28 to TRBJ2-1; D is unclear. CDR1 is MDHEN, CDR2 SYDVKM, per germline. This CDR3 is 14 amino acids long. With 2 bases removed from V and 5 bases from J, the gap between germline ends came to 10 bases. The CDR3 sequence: CASSLVPRDNEQFF. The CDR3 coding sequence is TGTGCCAGCAGTTTAGTCCCCCGCGACAATGAGCAGTTCTTC. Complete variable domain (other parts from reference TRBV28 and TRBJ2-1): DVKVTQSSRYLVKRTGEKVFLECVQDMDHENMFWYRQDPGLGLRLIYFSYDVKMKEKGDIPEGYSVSREKKERFSLILESASTNQTSMYLCASSLVPRDNEQFFGPGTRLTVL.

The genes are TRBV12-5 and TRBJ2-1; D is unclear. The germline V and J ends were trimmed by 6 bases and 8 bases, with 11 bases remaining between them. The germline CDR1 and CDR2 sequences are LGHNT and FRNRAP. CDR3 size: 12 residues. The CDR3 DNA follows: TGTGCTAGTGGGTTCGGGTGGGATGAGCAGTTCTTC. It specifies CASGFGWDEQFF.

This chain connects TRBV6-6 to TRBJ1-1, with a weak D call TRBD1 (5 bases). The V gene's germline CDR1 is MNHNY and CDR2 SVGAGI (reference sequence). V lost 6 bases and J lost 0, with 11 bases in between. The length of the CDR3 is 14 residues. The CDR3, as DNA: TGTGCCAGCAGCCTCCGACAGTTGAACACTGAAGCTTTCTTT. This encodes CASSLRQLNTEAFF.

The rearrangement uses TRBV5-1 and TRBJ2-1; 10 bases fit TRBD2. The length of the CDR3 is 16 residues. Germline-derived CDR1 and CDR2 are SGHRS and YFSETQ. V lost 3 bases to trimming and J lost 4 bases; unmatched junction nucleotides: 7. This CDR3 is CASSSDGSGGYNEQFF. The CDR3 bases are TGCGCCAGCAGCTCCGATGGTAGCGGGGGGTACAATGAGCAGTTCTTC.

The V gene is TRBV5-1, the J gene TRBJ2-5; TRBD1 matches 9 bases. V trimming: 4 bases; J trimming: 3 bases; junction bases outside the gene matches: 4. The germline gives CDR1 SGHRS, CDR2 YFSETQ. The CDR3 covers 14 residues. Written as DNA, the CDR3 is TGCGCCAGCAGCAGGACAGGGGTTGAAGAGACCCAGTACTTC. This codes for CASSRTGVEETQYF.

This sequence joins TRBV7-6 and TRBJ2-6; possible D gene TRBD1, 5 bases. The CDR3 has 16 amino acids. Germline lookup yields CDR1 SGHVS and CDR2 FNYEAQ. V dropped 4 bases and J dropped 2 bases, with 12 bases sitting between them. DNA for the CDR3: TGTGCCAGCAGCTCAAAATCAGGGACTGGGGCCAACGTCCTGACTTTC. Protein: CASSSKSGTGANVLTF.